The rows below give T cell receptor beta chains drawn from one sample of a study of T cell repertoires in cytomegalovirus infection. TCRdb independently ran MiXCR on the reads; one entry per CDR3 protein. The sample lists approximately 490,000 distinct CDR3 sequences, over 9% seen once, with 10% in the top ten. The sample taken for sequencing was PBMCs. These receptors were obtained from a human donor in good health (CMV status not recorded). Some clones in this sample may be carry-over from other donors' samples. CDR3s include the opening cysteine and the closing phenylalanine or tryptophan. A D gene is named only where the DNA matches it firmly. Clone sizes are given selectively: once, few, many, or a class where the clone is expanded.

TRBV9,TRBJ2-7,-,few,CASSQRGNEQYF,TGTGCCAGCAGCCAGAGGGGGAACGAGCAGTACTTC
TRBV15,TRBJ1-5,-,few,CATAAEQGDGQPQHF,TGTGCCACTGCTGCAGAACAGGGTGATGGACAGCCCCAGCATTTT
TRBV12-3/TRBV12-4,TRBJ1-6,-,few,CASSFEGYSPLHF,TGTGCCAGCAGTTTTGAGGGCTATTCACCCCTCCACTTT
TRBV27,TRBJ2-7,-,many,CASSLSIEGVNEQYF,TGTGCCAGCAGTTTATCGATTGAGGGGGTCAACGAGCAGTACTTC
TRBV20-1,TRBJ2-5,-,few,CSARDPRRETQYF,TGCAGTGCTAGAGATCCGAGACGAGAGACCCAGTACTTC
TRBV29-1,TRBJ2-1,TRBD2,few,CSVYGGGGNEQFF,TGCAGCGTGTATGGTGGCGGGGGGAATGAGCAGTTCTTC
TRBV20-1,TRBJ1-1,TRBD1,many,CSARPGQGTEAFF,TGCAGTGCTAGGCCGGGACAGGGAACGGAAGCTTTCTTT
TRBV7-2,TRBJ2-2,-,many,CASSLRASLSGELFF,TGTGCCAGCAGCTTACGGGCTAGCTTGTCCGGGGAGCTGTTTTTT
TRBV20-1,TRBJ1-2,TRBD1,-,CSADRGQGYGYTF,TGCAGTGCTGACAGGGGGCAAGGCTATGGCTACACCTTC
TRBV5-5,TRBJ1-4,-,many,CASSYPGAPEEKLFF,TGTGCCAGCAGCTACCCCGGAGCCCCGGAGGAAAAACTGTTTTTT
TRBV7-9,TRBJ1-5,-,many,CASSSGQNQPQHF,TGTGCCAGCAGCTCCGGACAAAATCAGCCCCAGCATTTT
TRBV20-1,TRBJ2-5,-,few,CSASSLAHQETQYF,TGCAGTGCTAGCTCCCTAGCCCACCAAGAGACCCAGTACTTC
TRBV5-5,TRBJ2-3,TRBD2,few,CASSLSSRTSGRSDTQYF,TGTGCCAGCAGCTTATCTTCCCGGACTAGCGGGAGATCAGATACGCAGTATTTT
TRBV5-5,TRBJ1-1,-,many,CASSTSIGRPNTEAFF,TGTGCCAGCAGCACTTCTATAGGACGGCCGAACACTGAAGCTTTCTTT
TRBV10-3,TRBJ1-5,-,many,CAISEGQQPQHF,TGTGCCATCAGTGAGGGGCAGCAGCCCCAGCATTTT
TRBV20-1,TRBJ2-6,TRBD1,-,CSARDRTGTVSGANVLTF,TGCAGTGCTAGAGATAGGACAGGGACCGTCTCTGGGGCCAACGTCCTGACTTTC
TRBV5-1,TRBJ1-1,-,many,CASRIGLEAFF,TGCGCCAGCAGAATCGGATTAGAAGCTTTCTTT
TRBV10-2,TRBJ1-2,-,-,CASMPSPTSNYGYTF,TGCGCCAGCATGCCCAGTCCGACTTCTAACTATGGCTACACCTTC
TRBV7-9,TRBJ2-3,TRBD1,many,CASRPRTGLDTQYF,TGTGCCAGCAGACCGAGGACAGGGCTAGATACGCAGTATTTT
TRBV7-3,TRBJ1-6,-,many,CASSWTDNSPLHF,TGTGCCAGCAGCTGGACAGATAATTCACCCCTCCACTTT
TRBV5-1,TRBJ2-1,TRBD1,-,CASTVTGGSYNEQFF,TGCGCCAGCACCGTGACAGGGGGTTCCTACAATGAGCAGTTCTTC
TRBV2,TRBJ2-5,-,-,CASSETSWGSNQETQYF,TGTGCCAGCAGTGAAACCTCGTGGGGCTCGAACCAAGAGACCCAGTACTTC
TRBV6-2/TRBV6-3,TRBJ1-1,-,many,CASRLPRSEAFF,TGTGCCAGCAGACTCCCGAGAAGTGAAGCTTTCTTT
TRBV6-2/TRBV6-3,TRBJ2-7,-,many,CASSYNPGLPERSAEQYF,TGTGCCAGCAGTTACAACCCGGGACTCCCCGAGAGGTCGGCCGAGCAGTACTTC
TRBV27,TRBJ1-2,-,-,CASGKGDGYTF,TGTGCCAGCGGGAAGGGAGATGGCTACACCTTC
TRBV28,TRBJ2-7,TRBD1,many,CASSLYRGSYEQYF,TGTGCCAGCAGTTTATACAGGGGGTCCTACGAGCAGTACTTC
TRBV11-2,TRBJ1-2,TRBD1,many,CASSTGQGPYGYTF,TGTGCCAGCAGCACTGGACAGGGCCCCTATGGCTACACCTTC
TRBV5-1,TRBJ2-5,-,many,CASRGGGVPQETQYF,TGCGCCAGCAGGGGAGGGGGCGTCCCCCAAGAGACCCAGTACTTC
TRBV6-6,TRBJ2-1,TRBD2,many,CASRAVGTSGSNEQFF,TGTGCCAGCAGAGCGGTCGGGACTAGCGGCTCCAATGAGCAGTTCTTC
TRBV12-3/TRBV12-4,TRBJ2-7,TRBD2,many,CASSLWREAYEQYF,TGTGCCAGCAGTTTGTGGCGGGAGGCCTACGAGCAGTACTTC
TRBV18,TRBJ2-5,TRBD2,few,CASSPGAGDGETQYF,TGTGCCAGCTCACCGGGAGCGGGAGACGGGGAGACCCAGTACTTC
TRBV5-5,TRBJ1-3,-,many,CASSSDTVGGNTIYF,TGTGCCAGCAGCTCGGACACCGTAGGAGGAAACACCATATATTTT
TRBV2,TRBJ2-4,-,-,CASSGLLQYF,TGTGCCAGCAGTGGGCTCCTTCAGTACTTC
TRBV7-7,TRBJ2-5,-,-,CASSPKTSRGTGMAQYF,TGTGCTAGCAGCCCCAAGACTAGTCGCGGGACCGGAATGGCCCAGTACTTC
TRBV5-1,TRBJ1-2,-,many,CASSPAGSSRGYTF,TGCGCCAGCAGCCCGGCCGGGTCCTCGCGGGGCTACACCTTC
TRBV29-1,TRBJ2-7,TRBD2,many,CSVGSGSFYEQYF,TGCAGCGTTGGTAGCGGGAGTTTCTACGAGCAGTACTTC
TRBV6-2/TRBV6-3,TRBJ1-2,-,many,CASTRDGNYGYTF,TGTGCCAGCACCCGGGACGGTAACTATGGCTACACCTTC
TRBV29-1,TRBJ2-3,-,-,CSVEEGGTDTQYF,TGCAGCGTTGAAGAAGGGGGCACAGATACGCAGTATTTT
TRBV7-9,TRBJ2-1,TRBD2,many,CASSLKAGGYNEQFF,TGTGCCAGCAGCTTAAAAGCGGGAGGGTACAATGAGCAGTTCTTC
TRBV6-1,TRBJ1-4,-,many,CASKGGRLILKLFF,TGTGCCAGCAAGGGCGGACGGCTCATTCTAAAACTGTTTTTT
TRBV19,TRBJ1-5,-,few,CASSIGPRPSNQPQHF,TGTGCCAGTAGTATAGGGCCACGCCCGAGCAATCAGCCCCAGCATTTT
TRBV30,TRBJ2-1,-,-,CAWRGSNYNEQFF,TGTGCCTGGAGAGGGTCCAACTACAATGAGCAGTTCTTC
TRBV23-1,TRBJ2-7,-,many,CASSQHPPHYEQYF,TGCGCCAGCAGTCAACACCCCCCCCACTACGAGCAGTACTTC
TRBV20-1,TRBJ1-5,-,many,CSARGRVKGQPQHF,TGCAGTGCTAGGGGCAGGGTGAAGGGTCAGCCCCAGCATTTT